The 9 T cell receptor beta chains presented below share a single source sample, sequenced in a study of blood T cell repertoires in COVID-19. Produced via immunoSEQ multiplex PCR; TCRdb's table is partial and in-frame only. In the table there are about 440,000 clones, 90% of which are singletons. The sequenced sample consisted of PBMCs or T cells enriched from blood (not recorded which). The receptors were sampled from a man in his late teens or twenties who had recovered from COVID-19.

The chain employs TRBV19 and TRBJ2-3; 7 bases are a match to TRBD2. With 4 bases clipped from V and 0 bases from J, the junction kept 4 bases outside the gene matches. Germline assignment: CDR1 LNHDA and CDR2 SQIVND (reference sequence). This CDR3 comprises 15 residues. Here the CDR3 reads CASSTRGSSTDTQYF. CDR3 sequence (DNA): TGTGCCAGTAGTACTCGCGGGAGTAGCACAGATACGCAGTATTTT.

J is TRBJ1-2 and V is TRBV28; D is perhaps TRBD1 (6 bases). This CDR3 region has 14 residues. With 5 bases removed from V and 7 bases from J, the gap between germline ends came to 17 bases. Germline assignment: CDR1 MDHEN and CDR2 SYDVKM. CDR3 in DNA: TGTGCCAGCAGTCCCCCGGGACACGGAGGTGGCTACACCTTC. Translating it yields CASSPPGHGGGYTF.

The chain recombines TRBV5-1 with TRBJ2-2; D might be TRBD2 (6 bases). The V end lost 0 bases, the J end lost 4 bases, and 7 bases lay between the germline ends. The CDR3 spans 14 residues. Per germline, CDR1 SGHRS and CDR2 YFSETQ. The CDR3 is CASSLAGGTGELFF. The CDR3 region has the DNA TGCGCCAGCAGCTTGGCCGGGGGCACCGGGGAGCTGTTTTTT.

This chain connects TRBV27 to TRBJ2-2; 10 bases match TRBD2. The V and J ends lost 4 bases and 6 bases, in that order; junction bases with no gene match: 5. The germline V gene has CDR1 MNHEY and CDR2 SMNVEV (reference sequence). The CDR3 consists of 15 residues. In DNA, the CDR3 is TGTGCCAGCAGTTCGAGCGGGAGGGGGCCCGGGGAGCTGTTTTTT. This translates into CASSSSGRGPGELFF.

The CDR3 nucleotides read TGTGCCAGTAGTACCCATCGGGGTGGGGAGACCCAGTACTTC. This codes for CASSTHRGGETQYF. V usage is TRBV19 and J usage is TRBJ2-5; perhaps TRBD2 as D (5 bases). This CDR3 has 14 residues. Per germline, CDR1 LNHDA and CDR2 SQIVND (reference sequence). Trimming removed 4 bases at V and 5 bases at J, with 14 bases between.

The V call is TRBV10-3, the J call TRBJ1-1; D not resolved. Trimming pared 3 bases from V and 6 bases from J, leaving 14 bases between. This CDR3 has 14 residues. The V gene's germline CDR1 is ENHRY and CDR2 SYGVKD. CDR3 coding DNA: TGTGCCATCAGTGAATCTTCCCCCCGGGCTGAAGCTTTCTTT. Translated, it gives CAISESSPRAEAFF.

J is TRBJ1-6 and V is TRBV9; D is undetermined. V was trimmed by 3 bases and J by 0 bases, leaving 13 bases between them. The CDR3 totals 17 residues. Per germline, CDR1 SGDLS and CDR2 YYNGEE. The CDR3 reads CASSGRGGDSYNSPLHF. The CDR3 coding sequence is TGTGCCAGCAGCGGCCGAGGAGGTGACTCCTATAATTCACCCCTCCACTTT.

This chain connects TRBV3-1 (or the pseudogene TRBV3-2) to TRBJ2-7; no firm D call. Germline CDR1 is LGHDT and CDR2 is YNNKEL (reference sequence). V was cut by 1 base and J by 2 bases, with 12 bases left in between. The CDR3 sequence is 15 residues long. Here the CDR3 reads CASSQGVFATYEQYF. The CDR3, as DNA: TGTGCCAGCAGCCAAGGAGTCTTCGCTACCTACGAGCAGTACTTC.

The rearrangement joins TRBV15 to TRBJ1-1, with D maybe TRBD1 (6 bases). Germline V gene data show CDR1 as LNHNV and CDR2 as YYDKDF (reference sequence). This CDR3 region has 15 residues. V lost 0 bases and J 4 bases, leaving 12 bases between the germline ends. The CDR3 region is CATSRDPNRATEAFF. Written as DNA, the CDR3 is TGTGCCACCAGCAGAGACCCTAACAGGGCCACTGAAGCTTTCTTT.